This paragraph covers one T cell receptor (beta chain) sequence. The antigen is undetermined. These data belong to a study of CD8 T cells in Susac syndrome. Study as a whole: Of the sequenced Susac syndrome patients, six had active disease and 8 or 9 were in remission. Study conclusions and caveats: TCR sequencing and HLA analysis covered a relatively small number of individuals.

The CDR3 length is 16 residues. V was cut by 7 bases and J by 0 bases, with 20 bases left in between. CDR1 is SQVTM, CDR2 ANQGSEA, per germline. Sequencing of TCR beta was undertaken in CD8+ and CD4+ T cells derived from blood. RNA amounts of roughly 0.45 to 1 ug underwent reverse transcription with random hexamers. The authors amplified TCR beta CDR3 across 54 Vbeta and 13 Jbeta using immunoSEQ multiplex PCR. TCRdb reprocessed the immunoSEQ multiplex PCR reads via MiXCR and lists one record per CDR3 protein. The sample consists of about 140,000 distinct CDR3 sequences, about 95% of them appearing once.

V is TRBV29-1 and J is TRBJ2-3; D may correspond to TRBD1 or TRBD2 (5 bases each). Material for sequencing was CD4+ T cells from PBMCs. This TCR was recovered from a human donor with Susac syndrome. The CDR3 spells CSGRDGVYPSTDTQYF. The CDR3 DNA reads as TGCAGCGGCCGGGACGGCGTATATCCTAGCACAGATACGCAGTATTTT.